This T cell receptor beta chain was identified in a study of cytomegalovirus exposure and HLA in healthy donors (dated by TCRdb to 2017 to 2019). With respect to the entire study: According to an earlier analysis of 587 of the donors, some 180 million T cells yielded some 110 million unique TCR beta sequences and about 300 Gb of sequence data. An early release that covered about 600 HLA-typed donors contained approximately 290 gigabases of sequencing data and about 84 million unique TCR sequences. Of the approximately 400 genotyped donors, approximately 81% were placed in the genetic ancestry cluster associated with self-reported Caucasian donors. The aim of the study was to test whether cataloging public T cell receptors could identify signatures of past pathogen exposure. Using immunosequencing, the study profiled T cell repertoires from fewer than 700 subjects and related those repertoires to cytomegalovirus serostatus. Along with the 666-subject first cohort, a separate validation cohort of over a hundred different subjects was used. To predict cytomegalovirus infection status, the study combined high-throughput TCR immunosequencing, statistical association of individual TCRs with disease status, and machine learning. In a later analysis, previously published TCR beta repertoires from about 640 donors were re-analyzed and high-resolution HLA genotyping was added so that TCR occurrence patterns could be studied. In the later analysis, no new phenotypic data were used to find candidate immune exposures; instead, reliance was placed on TCR beta sequences and their occurrence across donors. An earlier analysis of a few hundred of the donors applied high-throughput TCR beta sequencing to assess whether each TCR beta V gene segment acted as functional or pseudogenic. Alongside the repertoire data, information on donor age, sex, ethnicity and CMV serostatus was compiled. In a later genetic analysis, genome-wide SNP genotypes for 398 of the 666 donors were used, and that subset was treated as a discovery cohort. All discovery cohort repertoires had been generated using a single sequencing platform. HLA typing covered class I and class II loci at four-digit resolution. The number of donors typed differed by locus, with about 629-630 for A, B, C, DRB1 and DQB1, over 500 for DQA1, about 610 for DPA1, and some 450 for DPB1. About five DR-DQ haplotypes were treated as single units for association and clustering because of strong linkage in the cohort. Across under 500 genotyped donors of the cohort, an average of roughly 200,000 unique TCR beta nucleotide sequences per donor were sequenced, and about a sixth of those sequences were non-productive. What the authors observed across the whole study: The 87-base-pair reads could not distinguish some IMGT-functional V segments, including TRBV6-2 and TRBV6-3, so those segments were excluded. Cytomegalovirus status was reported to be diagnosed by the classifier with high specificity and sensitivity in both the original and validation cohorts. In vitro tests confirmed that a few of the cytomegalovirus-associated TCR beta chains recognize cytomegalovirus antigens. The presence/absence analyses assumed that sequencing depth was roughly uniform across donors, and that assumption may not be true. Correlated functional status among segregating V segments might reflect linkage disequilibrium, but an unknown experimental factor could not be ruled out. A cluster of highly shared sequence variants was judged likely to be a technical artifact of the sequencing pipeline. In a later analysis, most CMV-associated TCR beta chains were found to appear HLA-restricted, with HLA associations seemingly driven largely by CMV exposure. A further reported finding was that TCR beta sequences accurately predicted the HLA-A and HLA-B alleles for most subjects in the first cohort. The cohort was sequenced for TCR beta chains only, and without alpha or paired-chain data the features that could be detected were limited. Broadly in line with IMGT annotations, most TCR beta V segments showed up in productive rearrangements about 90% or about 30% of the time in an earlier analysis of approximately 640 of the donors. A later genetic analysis reported fewer N-insertions in productive TCRs among donors in an Asian-associated ancestry cluster than the roughly 640-donor mean. The only immune exposure information available for the cohort was CMV serostatus. Across donors, most TCR sequences were observed very rarely, whereas some public TCRs were present in many individuals. A later analysis found that HLA-associated TCR beta chains were more clonally expanded and had lower generation probabilities than equally common non-associated chains. In a later analysis, several top co-occurrence clusters were reported to appear linked to parvovirus B19, influenza, CMV and Epstein-Barr virus. Because HLA typing was unavailable for some donors at each locus, only the typed subset was used in association tests. In a later analysis, TCR association rates were found to vary across HLA loci, with the most associated TCRs seen for DRB1 alleles and the fewest for HLA-C alleles. Because counts were too low, fewer than 20 rarely observed V segments, including chromosome 9 orphons, were excluded from the earlier analysis of a few hundred of the donors. The authors suggested that the approach could potentially be extended to other disease states and immunological phenotypes. In a later genetic analysis, a missense DCLRE1C variant was associated with V-gene and J-gene trimming of TCR beta chains, and the association was replicated in an independent cohort. At a false discovery rate of 0.05, a later analysis linked approximately 18,000 TCR beta sequences to specific HLA alleles. When HLA alleles, especially DR and DQ, strongly co-occurred, TCR associations were difficult to assign to individual alleles. The study gave a list of around 170 TCR beta chains associated with cytomegalovirus.

From the cysteine through the phenylalanine, the CDR3 covers 15 amino acids. The retained sequence is limited to the CDR3, 45 bases, with the frame set at the first base. CDR1 and CDR2, looked up from the germline V gene, are MDHEN and SYDVKM. The V end gives up 4 bases and the J end 4 bases, leaving 7 bases in the junction not matched to a gene. The cohort comprised 670 or so healthy bone marrow donors. At the time of sampling, all cohort members were nominally healthy, though unrecorded immune exposures were likely present. The donor tested CMV seronegative and was one of the 352 seronegative cohort members. A peripheral blood sample was collected from each donor, and TCR beta sequencing was performed on peripheral blood mononuclear cells. Genomic DNA was extracted from the blood cell samples with the Qiagen DNeasy Blood Extraction Kit. The library was produced with the immunoSEQ multiplex PCR assay. For the multiplex PCR, a mixture combining 60 forward primers for TCR Vbeta segments and 13 reverse primers for TCR Jbeta segments was used. The CDR3 region of rearranged TCR beta genes was amplified from genomic DNA by a multiplex PCR assay. Amplified TCR beta libraries were sequenced as 87-base-pair reads on the Illumina HiSeq System. The authors processed their data as follows. Across the roughly 670 repertoires, a later analysis counted roughly 77 million unique TCR beta chains, roughly 11 million of which were shared by at least two donors. A nearest-neighbor algorithm error-corrected the raw reads and collapsed the reads into unique sequences, merging closely related sequences to remove PCR and sequencing errors. Alignment of CDR3 sequences to IMGT reference sequences was used to assign V, D and J gene segments. For a sequence to be retained, a match of at least six nucleotides to both a V gene segment and a J gene segment was required. Rearrangements were called productive when the CDR3 lacked stop codons and stayed in frame with V and J; all others were non-productive. Following IMGT convention, CDR3 was defined as the stretch from the second conserved V-encoded cysteine to the conserved J-encoded phenylalanine. In an earlier analysis of around 570 of the donors, sequences lacking an unambiguous match to a single V gene segment were excluded. An earlier analysis of over 450 of the donors classified V segments as functional when productive rearrangements were above 56.7% and as segregating when the standard deviation between donors was above 5%. To diagnose cytomegalovirus status from the catalog of TCR beta chain sequences, a statistical classification framework was built. A later analysis assigned V and J genes by comparing TCR nucleotide sequences with IMGT/GENE-DB human TR gene sequences. The TCRdist pipeline was used in a later analysis to assign CDR3 sequences and most-parsimonious VDJ recombination scenarios. In a later analysis, each TCR beta chain was defined by its CDR3 amino acid sequence together with its V-gene family, and reads lacking a unique V-gene family were excluded. As a way to deal with suspected cross-contamination and a sequencing artifact, a later analysis dropped over 550 nucleotide sequences that were highly shared and had low generation probability. For each public chain, a later analysis derived a clonal expansion index from normalized ranks of inferred template counts within each repertoire. In a later analysis, generation probabilities were computed with a VDJ recombination model fitted to out-of-frame rearrangements, and the resulting probabilities were checked against IGoR. In a later analysis, hypergeometric tests were used to score TCR-TCR, TCR-HLA and TCR-CMV co-occurrence, with a repertoire-size bias correction applied to TCR pairs. False discovery rates were estimated in a later analysis by permuting HLA or CMV assignments 20 times. In a later analysis, co-occurring TCRs were grouped using DBSCAN, and TCRdist sequence similarity was added for clustering within HLA-allele-positive subsets. Repertoires with fewer than 30,000 or more than 120,000 public chains, plus five repertoires with anomalous nucleotide sharing, were excluded from co-occurrence clustering. TCRdb re-hosts the immuneACCESS table, in-frame sequences only. Its copies lack some clones; in the studies checked, an unresolved V gene accounts for under half of them, and the cause for the rest is not known. That table is the source of V, J and clone size, and D and trimming were worked out from the DNA. The sample contains more than 150,000 clones, around 86% of them found a single time. Clones ranked in the top ten supply about 0.8% of the sample.

A word on this clone: No cognate antigen has been identified for it. No clone much larger than this one lies a single base away; base qualities are absent.

The receptor was isolated from a woman between 18 and 30 years old in good health and CMV-seronegative. The sequencing sample was made of PBMCs. The chain uses TRBV28 and TRBJ1-2; TRBD1 agrees with 9 junctional bases. The nucleotide sequence is TGTGCCAGCAGTTCTGGGACAGGGACGTCCTATGGCTACACCTTC. Its translation reads: CASSSGTGTSYGYTF.